These T cell receptor beta chains were read from a single sample in a study of response to subunit inactivated influenza vaccine. In TCRdb, the RT-PCR reads were re-called with MiXCR into one record per CDR3 protein. The table lists more than 200,000 distinct CDR3 sequences, 9% to 15% of them singletons, with approximately 8.3% in the top ten. Sequences were derived from non-naive T cells sorted from PBMCs, sampled less than 15 days before vaccination. These receptors were taken from a man aged 50-60 years who received an inactivated influenza vaccine. The CDR3 runs from the conserved cysteine through the conserved F or W. Fields, in order: D gene, J gene, V gene, clone size, CDR3 DNA, CDR3 protein. D genes are given only for firm matches. Clone size is given for some rows only: seen once, a few or many times, or a class if the clone is expanded.

d_gene: NA; j_gene: TRBJ2-7; v_gene: TRBV5-1; abundance: many; CDR3nt: TGCGCCAGCAGCTTGGTTGGTGGAAGCTACGAGCAGTACTTC; CDR3aa: CASSLVGGSYEQYF
d_gene: NA; j_gene: TRBJ2-2; v_gene: TRBV29-1; abundance: NA; CDR3nt: TGCAGCGTTGATTTGGGGGGATGGACCGGGGAGCTGTTTTTT; CDR3aa: CSVDLGGWTGELFF
d_gene: TRBD1; j_gene: TRBJ2-1; v_gene: TRBV5-1; abundance: many; CDR3nt: TGCGCCAGCGGGACAGGGTACAATGAGCAGTTCTTC; CDR3aa: CASGTGYNEQFF
d_gene: NA; j_gene: TRBJ2-1; v_gene: TRBV29-1; abundance: many; CDR3nt: TGCAGCGTTATTTTCCAGATTAGCTCCTACAATGAGCAGTTCTTC; CDR3aa: CSVIFQISSYNEQFF
d_gene: NA; j_gene: TRBJ2-3; v_gene: TRBV10-2; abundance: NA; CDR3nt: TGCGCCAGCAGTGAGTTTCTTCTCACAGATACGCAGTATTTT; CDR3aa: CASSEFLLTDTQYF
d_gene: NA; j_gene: TRBJ2-7; v_gene: TRBV6-2/TRBV6-3; abundance: few; CDR3nt: TGTGCCAGCAGTCCCCCCCCCGCCTCCTACTCCTACGAGCAGTACTTC; CDR3aa: CASSPPPASYSYEQYF
d_gene: TRBD1; j_gene: TRBJ1-1; v_gene: TRBV7-9; abundance: NA; CDR3nt: TGTGCCAGCAGATCAGGGGGTTTCACTGAAGCTTTCTTT; CDR3aa: CASRSGGFTEAFF
d_gene: NA; j_gene: TRBJ2-3; v_gene: TRBV9; abundance: NA; CDR3nt: TGTGCCAGCAGCGTAGCGGGAGCGGGCACAGATACGCAGTATTTT; CDR3aa: CASSVAGAGTDTQYF
d_gene: NA; j_gene: TRBJ1-2; v_gene: TRBV6-5; abundance: many; CDR3nt: TGTGCCAGCAGTACGCAGGGTAGTGGCTACACCTTC; CDR3aa: CASSTQGSGYTF
d_gene: TRBD2; j_gene: TRBJ2-1; v_gene: TRBV20-1; abundance: NA; CDR3nt: TGCAGTGCTAGAGATCCGGGAGCGGGGGGCTCCTACAATGAGCAGATCTTC; CDR3aa: CSARDPGAGGSYNEQIF
d_gene: NA; j_gene: TRBJ2-3; v_gene: TRBV2; abundance: NA; CDR3nt: TGTGCCAGTGGGACCGGTACCACAGATACGCAGTATTTT; CDR3aa: CASGTGTTDTQYF
d_gene: NA; j_gene: TRBJ1-5; v_gene: TRBV10-3; abundance: NA; CDR3nt: TGTGCCATCAGTGAGTCTCGAAGGGATCAGCCCCAGCATTTT; CDR3aa: CAISESRRDQPQHF
d_gene: NA; j_gene: TRBJ2-4; v_gene: TRBV6-5; abundance: NA; CDR3nt: TGTGCCAGCAGTTACAGCTACTATGCCAAAAACATTCAGTACTTC; CDR3aa: CASSYSYYAKNIQYF
d_gene: NA; j_gene: TRBJ1-6; v_gene: TRBV9; abundance: few; CDR3nt: TGTGCCAGCAGCGTAGGGCAGGGTTCGGATTCACCCCTCCACTTT; CDR3aa: CASSVGQGSDSPLHF
d_gene: NA; j_gene: TRBJ2-2; v_gene: TRBV20-1; abundance: NA; CDR3nt: TGCAGTGCTAGAGATGTGAGGCGGGGGCCTTACACCGGGGAGCTGTTTTTT; CDR3aa: CSARDVRRGPYTGELFF
d_gene: TRBD1; j_gene: TRBJ2-3; v_gene: TRBV12-3/TRBV12-4; abundance: many; CDR3nt: TGTGCCAGCAGGCCGACAGGGTTGACAGATACGCAGTATTTT; CDR3aa: CASRPTGLTDTQYF
d_gene: NA; j_gene: TRBJ2-5; v_gene: TRBV20-1; abundance: NA; CDR3nt: TGCAGTGCTATATCGGGGGAGACCCAGTACTTC; CDR3aa: CSAISGETQYF
d_gene: NA; j_gene: TRBJ2-1; v_gene: TRBV2; abundance: NA; CDR3nt: TGTGCCAGCAGTGAAACCAGGGTCGATGAGCAGTTCTTC; CDR3aa: CASSETRVDEQFF
d_gene: NA; j_gene: TRBJ2-6; v_gene: TRBV4-3; abundance: few; CDR3nt: TGCGCCAGCAGCCCCGAGACGGGTGGGGCCAACGTCCTGACTTTC; CDR3aa: CASSPETGGANVLTF
d_gene: NA; j_gene: TRBJ1-1; v_gene: TRBV28; abundance: NA; CDR3nt: TGTGCCAGCAGCCCCGGACAGATCACTGAAGCTTTCTTT; CDR3aa: CASSPGQITEAFF
d_gene: TRBD1; j_gene: TRBJ1-5; v_gene: TRBV20-1; abundance: few; CDR3nt: TGCAGTGCTAGAGATAGACAGGGTAATCAGCCCCAGCATTTT; CDR3aa: CSARDRQGNQPQHF
d_gene: NA; j_gene: TRBJ1-1; v_gene: TRBV7-2; abundance: once; CDR3nt: TGTGCCAGCAGCTTAGGTCAGGGTAGAGAAGCTTTCTTT; CDR3aa: CASSLGQGREAFF
d_gene: NA; j_gene: TRBJ2-2; v_gene: TRBV3-1; abundance: NA; CDR3nt: TGTGCCAGCAGCCCCTGGACATTTCAGACCGGGGAGCTGTTTTTT; CDR3aa: CASSPWTFQTGELFF
d_gene: TRBD1; j_gene: TRBJ1-2; v_gene: TRBV5-1; abundance: NA; CDR3nt: TGCGCCAGCAGCTTGACAGGGGGCGGAAAGGGCTACACCTTC; CDR3aa: CASSLTGGGKGYTF
d_gene: NA; j_gene: TRBJ1-3; v_gene: TRBV21-1; abundance: few; CDR3nt: TGTGCCAGCAACGCCCGGGACGGAACTGGAAACACCATATATTTT; CDR3aa: CASNARDGTGNTIYF
d_gene: NA; j_gene: TRBJ1-1; v_gene: TRBV20-1; abundance: NA; CDR3nt: TGCAGTGCTAGAGCGGGGACTGAAGCTTTCTTT; CDR3aa: CSARAGTEAFF
d_gene: NA; j_gene: TRBJ1-5; v_gene: TRBV27; abundance: few; CDR3nt: TGTGCCAGCAAAACGGGAGGGGATCAGCCCCAGCATTTT; CDR3aa: CASKTGGDQPQHF
d_gene: NA; j_gene: TRBJ2-5; v_gene: TRBV12-5; abundance: once; CDR3nt: TGTGCTAGTGGTTTGACCACCCAAGAGACCCAGTACTTC; CDR3aa: CASGLTTQETQYF
d_gene: NA; j_gene: TRBJ1-2; v_gene: TRBV20-1; abundance: many; CDR3nt: TGCAGCGCAACAGGGAACTATGGCTACACCTTC; CDR3aa: CSATGNYGYTF
d_gene: TRBD2; j_gene: TRBJ2-1; v_gene: TRBV6-1; abundance: few; CDR3nt: TGTGCCAGCAGACAAGGGACTAGTTTCAATGAGCAGTTCTTC; CDR3aa: CASRQGTSFNEQFF